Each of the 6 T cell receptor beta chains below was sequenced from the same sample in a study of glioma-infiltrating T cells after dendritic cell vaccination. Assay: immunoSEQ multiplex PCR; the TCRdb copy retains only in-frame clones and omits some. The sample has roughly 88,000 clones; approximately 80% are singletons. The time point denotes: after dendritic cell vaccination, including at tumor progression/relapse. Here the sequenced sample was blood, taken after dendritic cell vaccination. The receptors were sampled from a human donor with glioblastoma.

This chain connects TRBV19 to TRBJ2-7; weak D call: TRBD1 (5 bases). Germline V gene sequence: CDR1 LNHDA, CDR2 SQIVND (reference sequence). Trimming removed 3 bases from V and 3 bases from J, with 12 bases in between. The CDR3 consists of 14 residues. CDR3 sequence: CASSIPGMGYEQYF. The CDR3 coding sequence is TGTGCCAGTAGTATCCCAGGGATGGGCTACGAGCAGTACTTC.

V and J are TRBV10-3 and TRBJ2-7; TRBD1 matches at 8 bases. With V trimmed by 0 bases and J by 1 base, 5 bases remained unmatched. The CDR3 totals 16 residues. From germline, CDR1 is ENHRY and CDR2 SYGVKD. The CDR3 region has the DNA TGTGCCATCAGTGAGTCGAACAGGGGGATATCCTACGAGCAGTACGTC. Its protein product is CAISESNRGISYEQYV.

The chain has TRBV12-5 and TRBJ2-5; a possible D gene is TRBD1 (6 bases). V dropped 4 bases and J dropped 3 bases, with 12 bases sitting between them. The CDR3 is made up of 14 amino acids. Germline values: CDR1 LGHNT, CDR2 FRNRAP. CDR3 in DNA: TGTGCTAGTGGTTCAGGACAGCCCAAAGAGACCCAGTACTTC. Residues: CASGSGQPKETQYF. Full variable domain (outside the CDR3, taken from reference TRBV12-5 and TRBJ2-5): DARVTQTPRHKVTEMGQEVTMRCQPILGHNTVFWYRQTMMQGLELLAYFRNRAPLDDSGMPKDRFSAEMPDATLATLKIQPSEPRDSAVYFCASGSGQPKETQYFGPGTRLLVL.

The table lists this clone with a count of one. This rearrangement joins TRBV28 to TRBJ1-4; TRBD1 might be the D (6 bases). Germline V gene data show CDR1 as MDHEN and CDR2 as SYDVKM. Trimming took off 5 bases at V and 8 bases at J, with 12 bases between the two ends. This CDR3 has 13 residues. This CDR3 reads CASSSTGTEKLFF. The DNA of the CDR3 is TGTGCCAGCAGTAGCACCGGGACAGAAAAACTGTTTTTT.

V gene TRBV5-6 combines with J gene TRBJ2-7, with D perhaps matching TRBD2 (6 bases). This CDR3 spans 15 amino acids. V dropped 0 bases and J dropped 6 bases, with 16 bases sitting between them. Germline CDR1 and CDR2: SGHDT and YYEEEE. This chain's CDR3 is CASSLVGGGAFEQYV. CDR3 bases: TGTGCCAGCAGCTTGGTGGGCGGCGGGGCGTTCGAGCAGTACGTC.

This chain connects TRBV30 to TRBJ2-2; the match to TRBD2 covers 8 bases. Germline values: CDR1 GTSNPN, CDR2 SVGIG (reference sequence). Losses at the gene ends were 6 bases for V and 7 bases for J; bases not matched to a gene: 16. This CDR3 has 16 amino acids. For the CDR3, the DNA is TGTGCCTGCCGATCATTCGGGGGGGCCCTAGTCGGGGAGCTGTTTTTT. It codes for CACRSFGGALVGELFF. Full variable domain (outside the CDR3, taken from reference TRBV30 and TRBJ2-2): SQTIHQWPATLVQPVGSPLSLECTVEGTSNPNLYWYRQAAGRGLQLLFYSVGIGQISSEVPQNLSASRPQDRQFILSSKKLLLSDSGFYLCACRSFGGALVGELFFGEGSRLTVL.